Listed below are T cell receptor beta chains from one sample, sequenced in a study of PD-L1 blockade in urothelial cancer. The table came from immunoSEQ multiplex PCR; TCRdb's copy has only in-frame clones and leaves some out. The sample lists fewer than 85,000 clones, around 83% occurring once. The sample consisted of PBMCs, taken around atezolizumab (anti-PD-L1) treatment. The receptors here all came from a woman aged 70-85 years with urothelial cancer. The CDR3 runs from the conserved cysteine through the conserved F or W. Fields, in order: J gene, D gene, V gene, clone size, CDR3 protein, CDR3 DNA. A D gene is named only where the DNA matches it firmly. Part of the rows lack a size; the others show once, few, many or a class for expanded clones.

J: TRBJ1-1
D: -
V: TRBV6-6
size: -
CDR3: CASSLGQGSLNTEAFF
DNA: TGTGCCAGCAGCCTCGGACAAGGAAGTTTGAACACTGAAGCTTTCTTT

J: TRBJ1-1
D: -
V: TRBV6-5
size: -
CDR3: CASSYDGSTEAFF
DNA: TGTGCCAGCAGTTACGACGGGTCCACTGAAGCTTTCTTT

J: TRBJ1-1
D: TRBD1
V: TRBV27
size: -
CDR3: CASSSGTGRNTEAFF
DNA: TGTGCCAGCAGTTCGGGGACAGGGCGGAACACTGAAGCTTTCTTT

J: TRBJ2-3
D: TRBD2
V: TRBV4-3
size: once
CDR3: CASSQNEAGVTDTQYF
DNA: TGCGCCAGCAGCCAGAACGAAGCGGGGGTGACAGATACGCAGTATTTT

J: TRBJ2-1
D: TRBD2
V: TRBV2
size: once
CDR3: CASSPSLAGGGVDEQFF
DNA: TGTGCCAGCAGCCCCTCACTAGCGGGGGGTGGGGTCGATGAGCAGTTCTTC

J: TRBJ2-3
D: TRBD2
V: TRBV19
size: -
CDR3: CASKGLAGDTQYF
DNA: TGTGCCAGCAAGGGACTAGCGGGAGATACGCAGTATTTT

J: TRBJ1-5
D: -
V: TRBV7-8
size: -
CDR3: CASSLAQVYSNQPQHF
DNA: TGTGCCAGCAGCTTAGCACAGGTCTATAGCAATCAGCCCCAGCATTTT

J: TRBJ2-3
D: TRBD2
V: TRBV5-1
size: -
CDR3: CASSASSGGYTTDTQYF
DNA: TGCGCCAGCAGCGCCTCTAGCGGGGGATACACCACAGATACGCAGTATTTT

J: TRBJ2-7
D: TRBD1
V: TRBV5-6
size: few
CDR3: CASSLNGQGTSYEQYF
DNA: TGTGCCAGCAGCCTAAACGGACAGGGAACCTCCTACGAGCAGTACTTC

J: TRBJ2-1
D: TRBD1
V: TRBV5-1
size: once
CDR3: CASSNGQGVNEQFF
DNA: TGCGCCAGCAGTAATGGACAGGGGGTCAATGAGCAGTTCTTC

J: TRBJ1-1
D: -
V: TRBV7-2
size: once
CDR3: CASSRGIGPSGTEAFF
DNA: TGTGCCAGCAGCCGGGGGATAGGCCCCTCGGGGACTGAAGCTTTCTTT

J: TRBJ1-1
D: TRBD1
V: TRBV10-2
size: -
CDR3: CASRFGQGAGEAFF
DNA: TGCGCCAGCAGATTCGGACAGGGGGCTGGTGAAGCTTTCTTT

J: TRBJ1-5
D: -
V: TRBV30
size: -
CDR3: CAWSVGRQPQHF
DNA: TGTGCCTGGAGTGTTGGGAGGCAGCCCCAGCATTTT

J: TRBJ1-5
D: -
V: TRBV29-1
size: once
CDR3: CSVEGEGNQPQHF
DNA: TGCAGCGTTGAGGGGGAGGGCAATCAGCCCCAGCATTTT

J: TRBJ2-7
D: -
V: TRBV19
size: -
CDR3: CASSIGGQTYEQYF
DNA: TGTGCCAGTAGTATCGGCGGACAAACCTACGAGCAGTACTTC

J: TRBJ2-2
D: TRBD1
V: TRBV5-1
size: -
CDR3: CASSLGTGDTGELFF
DNA: TGCGCCAGCAGCCTAGGGACAGGGGACACCGGGGAGCTGTTTTTT

J: TRBJ1-2
D: TRBD1
V: TRBV2
size: -
CDR3: CASRGDRGNYGYTF
DNA: TGTGCCAGCAGGGGGGACAGAGGCAACTATGGCTACACCTTC

J: TRBJ2-1
D: TRBD2
V: TRBV28
size: -
CDR3: CASSPRSGRGGNEQFF
DNA: TGTGCCAGCAGTCCCCGAAGCGGGAGGGGAGGCAATGAGCAGTTCTTC

J: TRBJ1-1
D: -
V: TRBV11-3
size: once
CDR3: CASSDGGVDTEAFF
DNA: TGTGCCAGCAGTGACGGGGGGGTCGACACTGAAGCTTTCTTT

J: TRBJ2-6
D: TRBD1
V: TRBV19
size: -
CDR3: CASSAHTGAGANVLTF
DNA: TGTGCCAGTAGTGCTCATACAGGGGCCGGGGCCAACGTCCTGACTTTC

J: TRBJ2-1
D: -
V: TRBV6-1
size: few
CDR3: CASSATQGSGNEQFF
DNA: TGTGCCAGCAGTGCCACGCAGGGGTCGGGTAATGAGCAGTTCTTC

J: TRBJ2-1
D: TRBD2
V: TRBV6-4
size: -
CDR3: CASSDRGLAGNPLTEQFF
DNA: TGTGCCAGCAGTGACAGGGGACTAGCGGGAAATCCCTTGACGGAGCAGTTCTTC

J: TRBJ1-1
D: -
V: TRBV6-5
size: few
CDR3: CASSYEVDTEAFF
DNA: TGTGCCAGCAGTTATGAGGTGGACACTGAAGCTTTCTTT

J: TRBJ2-3
D: TRBD1
V: TRBV25-1
size: -
CDR3: CASSGLGQGPSTDTQYF
DNA: TGTGCCAGCAGTGGCCTTGGACAGGGGCCTAGCACAGATACGCAGTATTTT

J: TRBJ1-2
D: -
V: TRBV30
size: -
CDR3: CAWSPVYGYTF
DNA: TGTGCCTGGAGTCCGGTCTATGGCTACACCTTC

J: TRBJ1-1
D: TRBD1
V: TRBV18
size: -
CDR3: CASSPSDREGAEAFF
DNA: TGTGCCAGCTCACCAAGTGACAGGGAAGGAGCTGAAGCTTTCTTT

J: TRBJ2-1
D: -
V: TRBV2
size: -
CDR3: CASSMDNPNYNEQFF
DNA: TGTGCCAGCAGCATGGACAATCCGAACTACAATGAGCAGTTCTTC

J: TRBJ1-1
D: -
V: TRBV27
size: -
CDR3: CASRGELDTEAFF
DNA: TGTGCCAGCAGGGGCGAATTGGACACTGAAGCTTTCTTT

J: TRBJ1-4
D: -
V: TRBV5-1
size: -
CDR3: CASSLVSVTNEKLFF
DNA: TGCGCCAGCAGCTTGGTTTCGGTTACTAATGAAAAACTGTTTTTT

J: TRBJ1-5
D: -
V: TRBV5-4
size: -
CDR3: CASSQGGSSDQPQHF
DNA: TGTGCCAGCAGCCAAGGGGGTAGTAGCGATCAGCCCCAGCATTTT

J: TRBJ2-1
D: -
V: TRBV29-1
size: -
CDR3: CSVVDRRREDEQFF
DNA: TGCAGCGTTGTAGACAGGCGGAGGGAGGATGAGCAGTTCTTC

J: TRBJ1-1
D: -
V: TRBV2
size: -
CDR3: CASSSTEAFF
DNA: TGTGCCAGCTCTAGCACTGAAGCTTTCTTT

J: TRBJ2-1
D: TRBD2
V: TRBV10-3
size: -
CDR3: CAISGLAAGKGSYNEQFF
DNA: TGTGCCATCAGTGGACTAGCGGCCGGGAAAGGTTCCTACAATGAGCAGTTCTTC

J: TRBJ2-4
D: TRBD2
V: TRBV30
size: -
CDR3: CAWSVGGGENIQYF
DNA: TGTGCCTGGAGTGTAGGCGGGGGGGAAAACATTCAGTACTTC

J: TRBJ2-3
D: TRBD1
V: TRBV7-3
size: once
CDR3: CASSSGQGLDTQYF
DNA: TGTGCCAGCAGCTCGGGACAGGGATTGGATACGCAGTATTTT

J: TRBJ2-7
D: TRBD1
V: TRBV6-1
size: -
CDR3: CASSRDRGPVYEQYF
DNA: TGTGCCAGCAGTAGGGACAGGGGTCCCGTTTACGAGCAGTACTTC

J: TRBJ2-7
D: TRBD1
V: TRBV27
size: -
CDR3: CASSSRGPAYEQYF
DNA: TGTGCCAGCAGTTCCAGGGGGCCAGCCTACGAGCAGTACTTC

J: TRBJ2-7
D: -
V: TRBV27
size: -
CDR3: CASSFRGPLGAYEQYF
DNA: TGTGCCAGCAGTTTCCGAGGGCCTCTTGGAGCCTACGAGCAGTACTTC

J: TRBJ2-7
D: -
V: TRBV7-2
size: -
CDR3: CASSLVPTGQEQYF
DNA: TGTGCCAGCAGCTTAGTCCCCACTGGACAGGAGCAGTACTTC